Presented here are 25 T cell receptor beta chains from one specimen sequenced in a study of beta chain features in type 1 diabetes. For these receptors, no antigen is known. Broader study findings: For Type 1 diabetes patients, all four CD4+ subsets carried TCRB CDR3s that were moderately but significantly shorter.

All of the isolated RNA was reverse transcribed, so expressed TCRB transcripts were sequenced. Some clones are missing from TCRdb's copy, which holds only in-frame ones; the method was immunoSEQ multiplex PCR. The data contain approximately 120,000 clones, roughly 17% of them seen just once; the ten biggest clones take up roughly 2.6%. Sequenced input: central memory CD4+ T cells from blood. These TCRs come from a man aged 18 to 30 with type 1 diabetes.

The rearrangement joins TRBV7-2 to TRBJ2-3; D uncertain. The CDR3 is 14 residues long. V was trimmed by 4 bases and J by 2 bases, leaving 10 bases between them. The germline gives CDR1 SGHTA, CDR2 FQGNSA. The CDR3 region is CASSSRPATDTQYF. CDR3 nucleotide sequence: TGTGCCAGCAGCTCCCGACCGGCCACAGATACGCAGTATTTT.

The V gene is TRBV2, the J gene TRBJ2-1; D tentatively reads TRBD1 or TRBD2 (5 bases each). The CDR3 loop spans 14 amino acids. CDR1 and CDR2 from the germline V gene are SNHLY and FYNNEI. V shed 3 bases and J shed 8 bases, with 14 bases lying between them. The CDR3 sequence: CASSDPGRMDEQFF. The CDR3 nucleotides are TGTGCCAGCAGTGACCCGGGACGGATGGATGAGCAGTTCTTC.

This clone occurred a few times. The gene calls are TRBV30 and TRBJ1-5; TRBD1 matches at 12 bases. CDR3 length: 16 residues. With 2 bases clipped from V and 4 bases from J, the junction kept 6 bases outside the gene matches. The V gene's germline CDR1 is GTSNPN and CDR2 SVGIG (reference sequence). The CDR3 reads CAWSHGTGGPNQPQHF. CDR3 in DNA: TGTGCCTGGAGTCATGGGACAGGGGGCCCTAATCAGCCCCAGCATTTT.

The CDR3, as DNA: TGTGCCAGCAGCCCCCATGGGAGATACGAGCAGTACTTC. Translated, it gives CASSPHGRYEQYF. The chain is built from TRBV14 and TRBJ2-7, with TRBD2 as a possible D gene (5 bases). This CDR3 has 13 amino acids. Trimming stripped 4 bases from V and 4 bases from J, with 11 bases between. CDR1 and CDR2 (germline): SGHDN, FVKESK. The full variable domain, in which reference TRBV14 and TRBJ2-7 provide the parts outside the CDR3, is EAGVTQFPSHSVIEKGQTVTLRCDPISGHDNLYWYRRVMGKEIKFLLHFVKESKQDESGMPNNRFLAERTGGTYSTLKVQPAELEDSGVYFCASSPHGRYEQYFGPGTRLTVT.

This clone was detected only a few times. This chain joins TRBV13 and TRBJ2-7; D ambiguous. The CDR3 is 15 amino acids. Trimming removed 5 bases at V and 4 bases at J, with 18 bases between. In germline, CDR1 is PRHDT, CDR2 FYEKMQ (reference sequence). In nucleotides, the CDR3 is TGTGCCAGCAGCCCCCTTTGGCTGGTCTGGTACGAGCAGTACTTC. Translated: CASSPLWLVWYEQYF.

In its sample, this clone was seen many times. The chain recombines TRBV29-1 with TRBJ1-1; no reliable D call. Germline V CDR1 and CDR2: SQVTM, ANQGSEA. Trimming shortened V by 6 bases and J by 0 bases, and 8 bases separated the two germline ends. The CDR3 has 12 amino acids. The CDR3 protein is CSVAHMNTEAFF. The DNA of the CDR3 is TGCAGCGTCGCACATATGAACACTGAAGCTTTCTTT.

The chain carries TRBV18 and TRBJ2-1; TRBD2 matches 7 bases. The V gene's germline CDR1 is KGHSH and CDR2 LQKENI. The CDR3 runs to 15 residues. J was trimmed by 2 bases and V by 3 bases; bases with no gene match: 4. CDR3 sequence: CASSPGLLTYNEQFF. CDR3 nucleotide sequence: TGTGCCAGCTCACCGGGACTACTCACCTACAATGAGCAGTTCTTC.

The chain couples TRBV5-4 to TRBJ2-3, with a possible D match to TRBD1 (5 bases). The V and J ends lost 4 bases and 7 bases respectively, with 19 bases between them. The germline gives CDR1 SGHNT, CDR2 YYREEE (reference sequence). This CDR3 spans 15 amino acids. Written as DNA, the CDR3 is TGTGCCAGCAGCGGAGACATCTCACAGGCTTATACGCAGTATTTT. Amino acid sequence: CASSGDISQAYTQYF.

Only a few counts were recorded for this clone. This rearrangement joins TRBV7-3 to TRBJ2-1; D is ambiguous. Trimming stripped 2 bases from V and 0 bases from J, with 11 bases between. The CDR3 extends over 16 amino acids. Germline values: CDR1 SGHTA, CDR2 FQGTGA. The CDR3: CASSLLGGSSYNEQFF. CDR3 coding DNA: TGTGCCAGCAGCTTATTAGGCGGAAGCTCCTACAATGAGCAGTTCTTC.

The chain recombines TRBV25-1 with TRBJ2-1, with 11 positions matching TRBD2. J was trimmed by 5 bases and V by 7 bases; bases with no gene match: 4. This CDR3 is 14 amino acids long. CDR1 MGHDK and CDR2 SYGVNS come from the germline V gene. The DNA of the CDR3 is TGTGCCAGCATAAGTAGCGGGGGGGACAATGAGCAGTTCTTC. Residues: CASISSGGDNEQFF.

The table lists this clone with a few counts. J is TRBJ2-1 and V is TRBV18; 7 bases match TRBD2. The V gene end was trimmed by 1 base and the J gene end by 2 bases; junction bases not matched to a gene: 5. This CDR3 spans 16 amino acids. Germline loops: CDR1 KGHSH, CDR2 LQKENI. CDR3 loop: CASSPREGGAYNEQFF. The CDR3 DNA sequence: TGTGCCAGCTCACCACGGGAGGGTGGGGCCTACAATGAGCAGTTCTTC.

The chain is built from TRBV5-6 and TRBJ1-5; D is unclear. The CDR3 sequence is 12 residues long. V was clipped by 2 bases and J by 5 bases, with 5 bases between them. The germline V gene has CDR1 SGHDT and CDR2 YYEEEE. In nucleotides, the CDR3 is TGTGCCAGCAGCTTCCAAGATCAGCCCCAGCATTTT. Translation: CASSFQDQPQHF.

The chain uses TRBV10-1 and TRBJ1-2; unclear D gene. Germline CDR1 is WNHNN and CDR2 is SYGVQD (reference sequence). The CDR3 extends over 14 amino acids. V was clipped by 3 bases and J by 6 bases, with 14 bases between them. This chain's CDR3 is CASSDPHGNHGYTF. The DNA of the CDR3 is TGCGCCAGCAGTGACCCGCACGGAAACCATGGCTACACCTTC.

Only a few counts were recorded for this clone. The CDR3: CAWMASWGVTEAFF. The CDR3 DNA reads TGTGCCTGGATGGCTAGCTGGGGAGTCACTGAAGCTTTCTTT. The chain couples TRBV30 to TRBJ1-1, with D uncertain. The CDR3 is made up of 14 amino acids. The germline V gene encodes CDR1 GTSNPN and CDR2 SVGIG (reference sequence). Trimming removed 4 bases from V and 4 bases from J, with 16 bases in between. Combining the CDR3 with reference TRBV30 and TRBJ1-1 gives the whole variable domain SQTIHQWPATLVQPVGSPLSLECTVEGTSNPNLYWYRQAAGRGLQLLFYSVGIGQISSEVPQNLSASRPQDRQFILSSKKLLLSDSGFYLCAWMASWGVTEAFFGQGTRLTVV.

This clone was seen repeatedly, ten times or more. The gene calls are TRBV4-3 and TRBJ2-3; no reliable D call. Germline V gene sequence: CDR1 LGHNA, CDR2 YSLEER. The CDR3 loop spans 18 amino acids. Trimming removed 0 bases at V and 2 bases at J, with 18 bases between. The CDR3 nucleotides are TGCGCCAGCAGCCAAGATGGTGGCCGCCGGACCACCACAGATACGCAGTATTTT. This codes for CASSQDGGRRTTTDTQYF.

The rearrangement joins TRBV5-1 to TRBJ1-5; D is unresolved. The CDR3 runs to 13 residues. The V and J ends lost 0 bases and 0 bases respectively, with 1 base between them. The germline CDR1 and CDR2 sequences are SGHRS and YFSETQ. The CDR3 nucleotides read TGCGCCAGCAGCTTGGGTAGCAATCAGCCCCAGCATTTT. This encodes CASSLGSNQPQHF.

This chain joins TRBV4-1 and TRBJ2-3; possible D gene TRBD2, 6 bases. The CDR3 is 16 residues long. Trimming shortened V by 4 bases and J by 2 bases, and 16 bases separated the two germline ends. The V gene's germline CDR1 is MGHRA and CDR2 YSYEKL. The CDR3 protein is CASSPPPGGITDTQYF. CDR3 DNA: TGCGCCAGCAGCCCCCCTCCCGGCGGGATCACAGATACGCAGTATTTT.

The chain couples TRBV27 to TRBJ1-4; D possibly corresponds to TRBD1 (6 bases). Germline assignment: CDR1 MNHEY and CDR2 SMNVEV (reference sequence). This CDR3 has 16 amino acids. The ends were cut back, 5 bases at V and 5 bases at J, with 18 bases in the middle. The CDR3 DNA follows: TGTGCCAGCAGTCCCAGGGGATCGGGTCAGAATGAAAAACTGTTTTTT. Its protein product is CASSPRGSGQNEKLFF.

The chain uses TRBV30 and TRBJ2-1; D is unclear. The CDR3 extends over 15 amino acids. The germline gives CDR1 GTSNPN, CDR2 SVGIG (reference sequence). Trimming took off 0 bases at V and 2 bases at J, with 11 bases between the two ends. The DNA for the CDR3 is TGTGCCTGGAGTGTACGAGGTCCCCCCTACAATGAGCAGTTCTTC. Protein sequence: CAWSVRGPPYNEQFF.

The J gene is TRBJ1-1, the V gene TRBV5-1; the match to TRBD1 covers 9 bases. Germline assignment: CDR1 SGHRS and CDR2 YFSETQ. V gave up 4 bases and J gave up 0 bases; unmatched junction bases: 7. The CDR3 is made up of 16 amino acids. The CDR3, as DNA: TGCGCCAGCAGCCTCGGACAGGGGAGGTTGAACACTGAAGCTTTCTTT. Translated: CASSLGQGRLNTEAFF. Full variable domain (rest looked up from reference TRBV5-1 and TRBJ1-1): KAGVTQTPRYLIKTRGQQVTLSCSPISGHRSVSWYQQTPGQGLQFLFEYFSETQRNKGNFPGRFSGRQFSNSRSEMNVSTLELGDSALYLCASSLGQGRLNTEAFFGQGTRLTVV.

The chain has TRBV7-9 and TRBJ2-1; D unresolved. The CDR3 totals 13 residues. Trimming left V 0 bases short and J 5 bases short, with 5 bases between. Germline V gene sequence: CDR1 SEHNR, CDR2 FQNEAQ (reference sequence). The CDR3 loop reads CASSLAGDNEQFF. In nucleotides, the CDR3 is TGTGCCAGCAGCTTAGCTGGGGACAATGAGCAGTTCTTC.

This clone was picked up a small number of times. This rearrangement joins TRBV6-5 to TRBJ1-1; unclear D gene. The CDR3 covers 11 residues. Germline values: CDR1 MNHEY, CDR2 SVGAGI. Trimming left V 6 bases short and J 3 bases short, with 5 bases between. This CDR3 is CASSRHTEAFF. The CDR3 nucleotides are TGTGCCAGCAGCCGACACACTGAAGCTTTCTTT.

This clone was counted only a few times. This rearrangement joins TRBV6-5 to TRBJ2-7; a possible D gene is TRBD2 (6 bases). This CDR3 contains 14 residues. Germline loops: CDR1 MNHEY, CDR2 SVGAGI. V gave up 4 bases and J gave up 4 bases, with 14 bases separating them. CDR3 protein: CASSSRTGEYEQYF. The CDR3 coding sequence is TGTGCCAGCAGTTCCCGGACGGGGGAATACGAGCAGTACTTC.

The chain carries TRBV30 and TRBJ1-2; no reliable D call. This CDR3 contains 12 residues. V was pared by 2 bases and J by 2 bases, with 6 bases between. The germline V gene encodes CDR1 GTSNPN and CDR2 SVGIG (reference sequence). In DNA form, the CDR3 reads TGTGCCTGGAGTTTGGGAAACTATGGCTACACCTTC. This translates into CAWSLGNYGYTF.

In this sample, this clone turned up a few times. This chain joins TRBV5-1 and TRBJ2-1; TRBD2 matches at 11 bases. The ends lost 4 bases at V and 7 bases at J; junction bases unmatched: 7. Germline V gives CDR1 SGHRS, CDR2 YFSETQ. This CDR3 is built from 15 residues. Here the CDR3 DNA reads TGCGCCAGCAGCCCGACTAGCGGGGCCCTTAATGAGCAGTTCTTC. This encodes CASSPTSGALNEQFF.